These 19 T cell receptor beta chains share one sample of origin, sequenced in a study of cytomegalovirus exposure and HLA in healthy donors. PCR amplification relied on 60 Vbeta primers (plus 13 Jbeta primers). Here immunoSEQ multiplex PCR was the method, and the copy in TCRdb shows in-frame clones only, minus some. The sample holds roughly 200,000 clones, 60% to 85% seen once. Input material: PBMCs. The source is a male donor in good health and CMV-seronegative.

The chain carries TRBV10-1 and TRBJ2-1, with 12 bases fitting TRBD2. This CDR3 is 14 amino acids long. Trimming removed 2 bases from V and 14 bases from J; junction bases left unmatched: 7. Germline V lookup: CDR1 WNHNN, CDR2 SYGVQD (reference sequence). The CDR3 DNA reads TGCGCCAGCAGTGAGGGGCCTAGCGGGGGGGATAAGTTCTTC. Its protein is CASSEGPSGGDKFF.

CDR3 in DNA: TGTGCCAGCAGCCCCCCTCAGCGGACCTACAATGAGCAGTTCTTC. Translating it yields CASSPPQRTYNEQFF. The V call is TRBV9, the J call TRBJ2-1, with D tentatively TRBD2 (5 bases). V was trimmed by 4 bases and J by 2 bases, leaving 13 bases between them. The CDR3 has 15 residues. Germline values: CDR1 SGDLS, CDR2 YYNGEE. Full variable domain (missing parts from reference TRBV9 and TRBJ2-1): DSGVTQTPKHLITATGQRVTLRCSPRSGDLSVYWYQQSLDQGLQFLIQYYNGEERAKGNILERFSAQQFPDLHSELNLSSLELGDSALYFCASSPPQRTYNEQFFGPGTRLTVL.

The rearrangement uses TRBV7-9 and TRBJ1-1; D is perhaps TRBD1 (5 bases). This CDR3 has 14 amino acids. CDR1 is SEHNR and CDR2 is FQNEAQ in the germline V gene (reference sequence). Deletions cut 0 bases from V and 4 bases from J, with 9 bases between. Written as DNA, the CDR3 is TGTGCCAGCAGCTTAGCGGGGGGGGGCACTGAAGCTTTCTTT. It translates to CASSLAGGGTEAFF.

The chain links TRBV11-3 to TRBJ1-1; D is ambiguous. Trimming removed 5 bases at V and 0 bases at J, with 7 bases between. Germline V gene data show CDR1 as SGHNT and CDR2 as YENEEA. The CDR3 sequence is 13 residues long. The CDR3 loop reads CASSLSMNTEAFF. The DNA for the CDR3 is TGTGCCAGCAGCCTGAGCATGAACACTGAAGCTTTCTTT.

The V call is TRBV9, the J call TRBJ1-5, with D unclear. The V end lost 3 bases, the J end lost 0 bases, and 7 bases lay between the germline ends. This CDR3 contains 14 residues. From germline, CDR1 is SGDLS and CDR2 YYNGEE. CDR3 DNA: TGTGCCAGCAGCGCCTTAGATAGCAATCAGCCCCAGCATTTT. It yields the protein CASSALDSNQPQHF.

V usage is TRBV19 and J usage is TRBJ1-3, with D unresolved. This CDR3 is 14 amino acids long. With 9 bases removed from V and 0 bases from J, the gap between germline ends came to 12 bases. Germline lookup yields CDR1 LNHDA and CDR2 SQIVND (reference sequence). This CDR3 reads CASSDGSSGNTIYF. Written as DNA, the CDR3 is TGTGCCAGCAGCGACGGGAGCTCTGGAAACACCATATATTTT.

The rearrangement links TRBV27 to TRBJ2-7; D gene unclear. Germline CDR1 is MNHEY and CDR2 is SMNVEV (reference sequence). Trimming shortened V by 0 bases and J by 7 bases, and 13 bases separated the two germline ends. The CDR3 covers 14 residues. The CDR3 DNA reads TGTGCCAGCAGTTTATCGGTCACCCCTCGGGAGCAGTACTTC. Amino acid sequence: CASSLSVTPREQYF.

A remark on this clone: Different DNA sequences within this sample yield the same CDR3. This rearrangement joins TRBV9 to TRBJ2-1, with TRBD2 identical over 13 bases. CDR3 length: 16 residues. CDR1 and CDR2 (germline): SGDLS, YYNGEE. With V trimmed by 3 bases and J by 7 bases, 7 bases remained unmatched. CDR3 in amino acids: CASSDGLAGDENEQFF. As DNA, the CDR3 is TGTGCCAGCAGCGACGGACTAGCGGGAGATGAAAATGAGCAGTTCTTC.

The rearrangement links TRBV6-1 to TRBJ1-1; D may be TRBD1 (5 bases). Germline CDR1 MNHNS, CDR2 SASEGT. V shed 2 bases and J shed 6 bases, with 10 bases lying between them. This CDR3 is 13 amino acids long. CDR3 sequence reads: CASSEYRYAEAFF. CDR3 bases: TGTGCCAGCAGTGAATACAGGTACGCTGAAGCTTTCTTT.

The chain links TRBV5-1 to TRBJ2-7, with 10 positions matching TRBD1. CDR1 and CDR2 from the germline V gene are SGHRS and YFSETQ. J lost 3 bases, V lost 4 bases, and 4 bases had no gene match. The CDR3 covers 14 residues. CDR3 coding DNA: TGCGCCAGCAGCCGGGACAGGGGAAACTACGAGCAGTACTTC. Translated, it gives CASSRDRGNYEQYF.

The chain employs TRBV12-5 and TRBJ2-5; D gene uncertain. The CDR3 totals 11 residues. CDR1 LGHNT and CDR2 FRNRAP come from the germline V gene. V shed 4 bases and J shed 2 bases, with 2 bases lying between them. The CDR3 DNA is TGTGCTAGTGGTTCGCAAGAGACCCAGTACTTC. Its protein product is CASGSQETQYF.

The rearrangement links TRBV12-5 to TRBJ1-5; possibly TRBD1 for D (5 bases). Germline values: CDR1 LGHNT, CDR2 FRNRAP. The V end lost 8 bases, the J end lost 0 bases, and 11 bases lay between the germline ends. This CDR3 is built from 14 residues. Written as DNA, the CDR3 is TGTGCTAGTAACCGGGGGAATAGCAATCAGCCCCAGCATTTT. Protein sequence: CASNRGNSNQPQHF.

The chain combines TRBV5-3 with TRBJ2-1; TRBD1 aligns across 7 bases. TRBV5-3 falls under the ORF class, with uncertain function. Trimming at V came to 2 bases and at J to 5 bases, leaving 13 bases not matched to a gene. This CDR3 has 17 amino acids. CDR3: CARSFRRGQGADNEQFF. The DNA for the CDR3 is TGTGCCAGAAGCTTCCGTAGGGGGCAAGGGGCGGACAATGAGCAGTTCTTC.

The chain couples TRBV30 to TRBJ1-5; 9 bases map to TRBD1. V was clipped by 4 bases and J by 6 bases; unmatched bases: 13. The germline CDR1 and CDR2 sequences are GTSNPN and SVGIG (reference sequence). This CDR3 spans 16 amino acids. Written as DNA, the CDR3 is TGTGCCTGGAATTTCCGAACAGGGGGCATCGGTCAGCCCCAGCATTTT. Translation: CAWNFRTGGIGQPQHF.

J is TRBJ2-5 and V is TRBV28; D might be TRBD1 (6 bases). The J call may be incorrect, as the DNA end agrees better with TRBJ2-7. Per germline, CDR1 MDHEN and CDR2 SYDVKM. The CDR3 covers 15 residues. The CDR3 loop is CASGVIQGSDYEQYF. In DNA form, the CDR3 reads TGTGCCAGCGGGGTTATACAGGGTTCTGACTACGAGCAGTACTTC.

V is TRBV7-2 and J is TRBJ1-1; maybe TRBD1 (5 bases). CDR1 and CDR2 (germline): SGHTA, FQGNSA. CDR3 length: 14 residues. V was pared by 2 bases and J by 6 bases, with 13 bases between. In nucleotides, the CDR3 is TGTGCCAGCAGCTTAAGTGGGGGGAGCTCTGAAGCTTTCTTT. Translation: CASSLSGGSSEAFF.

This clone was recorded only once. J is TRBJ2-4 and V is TRBV6-1, with 9 bases fitting TRBD2. Trimming cost V 4 bases and J 3 bases; bases outside gene matches: 10. Germline V gene sequence: CDR1 MNHNS, CDR2 SASEGT. The CDR3 extends over 17 amino acids. The CDR3 protein is CASSGPRREGGKNIQYF. CDR3 coding DNA: TGTGCCAGCAGTGGGCCGCGGCGGGAGGGCGGCAAAAACATTCAGTACTTC.

This rearrangement joins TRBV7-6 to TRBJ2-7, with 8 bases aligning to TRBD1. V was clipped by 0 bases and J by 4 bases; unmatched bases: 5. The germline gives CDR1 SGHVS, CDR2 FNYEAQ. The length of the CDR3 is 15 residues. The CDR3 protein is CASSLAQGAQYEQYF. As DNA, the CDR3 is TGTGCCAGCAGCTTAGCTCAGGGGGCGCAGTACGAGCAGTACTTC.

This rearrangement joins TRBV30 to TRBJ2-7; D remains unclear. The germline gives CDR1 GTSNPN, CDR2 SVGIG (reference sequence). This CDR3 has 11 amino acids. With 0 bases removed from V and 7 bases from J, the gap between germline ends came to 7 bases. CDR3 coding DNA: TGTGCCTGGAGTGTATCCAGGGAGCAGTACTTC. Its protein is CAWSVSREQYF. The full variable domain, with the rest looked up from reference TRBV30 and TRBJ2-7, is SQTIHQWPATLVQPVGSPLSLECTVEGTSNPNLYWYRQAAGRGLQLLFYSVGIGQISSEVPQNLSASRPQDRQFILSSKKLLLSDSGFYLCAWSVSREQYFGPGTRLTVT.